This TCR beta chain is from a study of PD-1 blockade in classical Hodgkin lymphoma. This table comes from immunoSEQ multiplex PCR, and its TCRdb copy is limited to in-frame clones, with some not included. The sample shows more than 50,000 clones, 71% of them seen only once. The germline gives CDR1 MNHEY, CDR2 SMNVEV (reference sequence). The CDR3 length is 13 residues. V was clipped by 6 bases and J by 7 bases; unmatched bases: 5. Every single patient, without exception, relapsed after autologous stem cell transplantation, and brentuximab vedotin exposure varied. Concerning this clone: Its target is not known.

Points from the study as a whole: Prior therapy or disease activity may underlie the repertoire differences, whose causes remain undefined.

Sequencing was performed on peripheral blood mononuclear cells (PBMCs), taken before the second cycle of nivolumab. The TCR originated in a human donor with classical Hodgkin lymphoma. The gene calls are TRBV27 and TRBJ2-7, with 11 bases that match TRBD2. CDR3 nucleotide sequence: TGTGCCAGCAGGACTAGCGGGAATCGGGAGCAGTACTTC. It encodes CASRTSGNREQYF.